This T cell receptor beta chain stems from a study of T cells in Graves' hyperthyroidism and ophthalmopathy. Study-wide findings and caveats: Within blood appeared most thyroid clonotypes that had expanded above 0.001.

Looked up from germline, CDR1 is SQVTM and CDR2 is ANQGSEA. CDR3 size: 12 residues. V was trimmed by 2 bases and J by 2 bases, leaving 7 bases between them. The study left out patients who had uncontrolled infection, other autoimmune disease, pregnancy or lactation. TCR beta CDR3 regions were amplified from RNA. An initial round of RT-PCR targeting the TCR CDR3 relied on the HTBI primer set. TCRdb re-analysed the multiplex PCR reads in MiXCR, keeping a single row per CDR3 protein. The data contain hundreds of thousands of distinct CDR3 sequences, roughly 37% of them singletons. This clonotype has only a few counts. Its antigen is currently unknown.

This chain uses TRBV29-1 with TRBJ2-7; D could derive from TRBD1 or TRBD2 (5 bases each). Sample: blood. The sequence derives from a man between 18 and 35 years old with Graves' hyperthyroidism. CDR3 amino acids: CSVEQGPYEQYF. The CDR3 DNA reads TGCAGCGTTGAACAGGGACCCTACGAGCAGTACTTC.